This T cell receptor (beta chain) was captured in a study of T cell responses to AZD1222 COVID-19 vaccine. The study, taken as a whole, reports: Baseline testing showed seropositivity in only five to seven AZD1222 recipients. Mapped onto spike, vaccine-associated CD4 TCRs spanned it and were dominant at 160-218 and 743-854. Nearly half of spike-specific TCRs reportedly go after variant regions that carry no mutations. Two AZD1222 doses significantly raised spike-specific TCR breadth and depth over controls.

Details on this clone: The target antigen is unknown.

The CDR3 totals 12 residues. Trimming took 5 bases from V and 3 from J, leaving 8 bases between them. The germline V gene has CDR1 SGHTA and CDR2 FQGNSA. Libraries were prepared by immunoSEQ multiplex PCR; TCRdb keeps only in-frame clonotypes and omits some of them. The data hold around 79,000 clones, with approximately 90% observed a single time. The V gene is TRBV7-2, the J gene TRBJ2-7; no clear D gene. Material: peripheral blood, obtained on day 0 of AZD1222 vaccination. The receptor was derived from an adult in good health. CDR3 in amino acids: CASSTDVYEQYF. The CDR3 coding sequence is TGTGCCAGCAGCACGGACGTCTACGAGCAGTACTTC. Using reference TRBV7-2 and TRBJ2-7 for the parts outside the CDR3, the full variable domain is GAGVSQSPSNKVTEKGKDVELRCDPISGHTALYWYRQSLGQGLEFLIYFQGNSAPDKSGLPSDRFSAERTGGSVSTLTIQRTQQEDSAVYLCASSTDVYEQYFGPGTRLTVT.